This is a list of T cell receptor beta chains from one sample in a study of shared clonotypes between healthy human individuals. Profiled with immunoSEQ multiplex PCR; TCRdb holds only in-frame clones, not every one. Counted here are roughly 590,000 clones, less than 97% occurring once; the ten biggest clones make up roughly 0.1%. The sample was naive CD8+ T cells sorted from blood. The receptors derive from a woman aged 25 to 45 in good health. CDR3s include the opening cysteine and the closing phenylalanine or tryptophan. The D gene is left open where the match is weak. A clone size is listed for some rows: how often the clone was seen (once, few, many), or a class if it is expanded.

D gene: NA
V gene: TRBV5-4
clone size: NA
J gene: TRBJ1-2
CDR3 DNA: TGTGCCAGCAGCCCGAGGCAATTACTTAACTATGGCTACACCTTC
CDR3 protein: CASSPRQLLNYGYTF

D gene: NA
V gene: TRBV11-2
clone size: NA
J gene: TRBJ2-2
CDR3 DNA: TGTGCCAGCAGCCCCCCCGGGGAGCTGTTTTTT
CDR3 protein: CASSPPGELFF

D gene: NA
V gene: TRBV5-1
clone size: NA
J gene: TRBJ2-3
CDR3 DNA: TGCGCCAGCAGCACCGTGGGGCGGTCCCGCACAGATACGCAGTATTTT
CDR3 protein: CASSTVGRSRTDTQYF

D gene: TRBD1
V gene: TRBV9
clone size: NA
J gene: TRBJ2-7
CDR3 DNA: TGTGCCAGCGGGGACAGGGAATACGAGCAGTACTTC
CDR3 protein: CASGDREYEQYF

D gene: TRBD2
V gene: TRBV6-5
clone size: NA
J gene: TRBJ2-3
CDR3 DNA: TGTGCCAGTCATAGCGGGAGAGGGTGGGATACGCAGTATTTT
CDR3 protein: CASHSGRGWDTQYF

D gene: NA
V gene: TRBV5-8
clone size: NA
J gene: TRBJ1-1
CDR3 DNA: TGTGCCAGCAGCTTGGCCGGGGGGCGCGGGGCTGAAGCTTTCTTT
CDR3 protein: CASSLAGGRGAEAFF

D gene: TRBD2
V gene: TRBV2
clone size: NA
J gene: TRBJ2-3
CDR3 DNA: TGTGCCAGCAGATCGCCGGGACTAGGAACAGATACGCAGTATTTT
CDR3 protein: CASRSPGLGTDTQYF

D gene: NA
V gene: TRBV19
clone size: NA
J gene: TRBJ1-1
CDR3 DNA: TGTGCCAGTACCTACAGAGCCCGGGGGAACACTGAAGCTTTCTTT
CDR3 protein: CASTYRARGNTEAFF

D gene: NA
V gene: TRBV27
clone size: NA
J gene: TRBJ2-3
CDR3 DNA: TGTGCCAGCAGCCTTTCAAAGAGGACTAGCACAGATACGCAGTATTTT
CDR3 protein: CASSLSKRTSTDTQYF

D gene: NA
V gene: TRBV28
clone size: NA
J gene: TRBJ1-3
CDR3 DNA: TGTGCCAGCAGTTTCGACAGCTCTGGAAACACCATATATTTT
CDR3 protein: CASSFDSSGNTIYF

D gene: NA
V gene: TRBV5-4
clone size: NA
J gene: TRBJ1-3
CDR3 DNA: TGTGCCAGCAGCCCTACTCCAGGGGTCTCTGGAAACACCATATATTTT
CDR3 protein: CASSPTPGVSGNTIYF

D gene: NA
V gene: TRBV27
clone size: NA
J gene: TRBJ1-1
CDR3 DNA: TGTGCCAGCAGTTTAGAGGGACCTAACACTGAAGCTTTCTTT
CDR3 protein: CASSLEGPNTEAFF

D gene: NA
V gene: TRBV5-1
clone size: few
J gene: TRBJ1-1
CDR3 DNA: TGCGCCAGCGGTCCGAGTGGCAGCACTGAAGCTTTCTTT
CDR3 protein: CASGPSGSTEAFF

D gene: NA
V gene: TRBV27
clone size: NA
J gene: TRBJ2-4
CDR3 DNA: TGTGCCAGCAGCGATGGGGGGTTGGGGTCCAAAAACATTCAGTACTTC
CDR3 protein: CASSDGGLGSKNIQYF

D gene: NA
V gene: TRBV10-2
clone size: NA
J gene: TRBJ2-7
CDR3 DNA: TGCGCCAGCAGCCGGGGATACTCCTACGAGCAGTACTTC
CDR3 protein: CASSRGYSYEQYF

D gene: TRBD2
V gene: TRBV4-1
clone size: NA
J gene: TRBJ2-1
CDR3 DNA: TGCGCCAGCAGCCAGGCGGGCAGCGGGAGGGCCGGGCGCTACAATGAGCAGTTCTTC
CDR3 protein: CASSQAGSGRAGRYNEQFF

D gene: NA
V gene: TRBV28
clone size: once
J gene: TRBJ2-3
CDR3 DNA: TGTGCCAGCAGTTATTACGGCTTACCAGGTACTAGCACAGATACGCAGTATTTT
CDR3 protein: CASSYYGLPGTSTDTQYF

D gene: NA
V gene: TRBV10-1
clone size: NA
J gene: TRBJ2-1
CDR3 DNA: TGCGCCAGCAGCCCAATGGGAGGTAATGAGCAGTTCTTC
CDR3 protein: CASSPMGGNEQFF

D gene: NA
V gene: TRBV9
clone size: NA
J gene: TRBJ2-1
CDR3 DNA: TGTGCCAGCAGCCCCCGGGATGAGCAGTTCTTC
CDR3 protein: CASSPRDEQFF

D gene: TRBD2
V gene: TRBV28
clone size: NA
J gene: TRBJ2-1
CDR3 DNA: TGTGCCAGCAGTTCTTTAGCGGGAGAGGGGTCCTACAATGAGCAGTTCTTC
CDR3 protein: CASSSLAGEGSYNEQFF

D gene: NA
V gene: TRBV6-5
clone size: NA
J gene: TRBJ2-3
CDR3 DNA: TGTGCCAGCAGTCACCGGGACCGTCCTTATACGCAGTATTTT
CDR3 protein: CASSHRDRPYTQYF

D gene: NA
V gene: TRBV7-6
clone size: NA
J gene: TRBJ1-5
CDR3 DNA: TGTGCCAGCTCCCAAGGCGGGGATCAGCCCCAGCATTTT
CDR3 protein: CASSQGGDQPQHF

D gene: NA
V gene: TRBV19
clone size: NA
J gene: TRBJ1-2
CDR3 DNA: TGTGCCAGTAGTCCGATTGAGGGCCTGAACTATGGCTACACCTTC
CDR3 protein: CASSPIEGLNYGYTF

D gene: TRBD1
V gene: TRBV19
clone size: NA
J gene: TRBJ2-7
CDR3 DNA: TGTGCCAGTAGTTTTGGACAGGGCTACGAGCAGTACTTC
CDR3 protein: CASSFGQGYEQYF

D gene: NA
V gene: TRBV21-1
clone size: NA
J gene: TRBJ1-5
CDR3 DNA: TGTGCCAGCAGCAGGGGGCGACAGGGGACGAGCCAGCCCCAGCATTTT
CDR3 protein: CASSRGRQGTSQPQHF

D gene: TRBD2
V gene: TRBV5-1
clone size: NA
J gene: TRBJ2-7
CDR3 DNA: TGCGCCAGCAGCTTGGTGGCTAGCGGGAGGTTCTACGAGCAGTACTTC
CDR3 protein: CASSLVASGRFYEQYF